This is a list of T cell receptor beta chains from one sample in a study of T cell repertoires in cytomegalovirus infection. These receptors are not linked to any known antigen. TCRdb re-called the reads with MiXCR, one entry per CDR3 protein. This sample has fewer than 900,000 distinct CDR3 sequences, with almost 30% found just once. The specimen comprised cultured CD8+ T cells from PBMCs, sampled from culture after CMV antigen stimulation. Receptor source: a human donor in good health (CMV status not recorded). Some clones in this sample may be carry-over from other donors' samples. Both conserved end residues are part of each CDR3. The D gene is left open where the match is weak. A row's size may be missing; if present it is once, few, many or a size class.

cdr3_nt cdr3_aa clone_size v_call d_call j_call
TGTGCCAGCAGCCAGGCCCGACATGGAGCCCAAACAGATACGCAGTATTTT CASSQARHGAQTDTQYF many TRBV4-2 NA TRBJ2-3
TGTGCCAGTAGTATAGGTCCGGATGGAATCTACGAGCAGTACTTC CASSIGPDGIYEQYF NA TRBV19 NA TRBJ2-7
TGTGCCAGCAGCGTTAGGACAGGGCTGGAGGGGGCCAACGTCCTGACTTTC CASSVRTGLEGANVLTF few TRBV9 TRBD1 TRBJ2-6
TGTGCCAGCAGCTCCCCCGGGACTACCGGCAATGAGCAGTTCTTC CASSSPGTTGNEQFF NA TRBV7-9 TRBD2 TRBJ2-1
TGTGCCAGCAGCCAAGTTTTCAACTACAATGAGCAGTTCTTC CASSQVFNYNEQFF NA TRBV14 NA TRBJ2-1
TGCAGTGCTAATTTGGGAGGAAAGGATGGCTACACCTTC CSANLGGKDGYTF few TRBV20-1 NA TRBJ1-2
TGTGCCAGTAGCGATAAGGAGGGTTCCTCAAGCACCGGGGAGCTGTTTTTT CASSDKEGSSSTGELFF few TRBV19 NA TRBJ2-2
TGTGCCAGCAGCTCAAGACAGGGGACCACCGGGGAGCTGTTTTTT CASSSRQGTTGELFF few TRBV7-6 TRBD1 TRBJ2-2
TGCGCCAGCAGCTGGGCCGACGAATACAATGAGCAGTTCTTC CASSWADEYNEQFF few TRBV5-1 NA TRBJ2-1
TGCAGTGCCCGGGACAGCCTCGCTTCACCCCTCCACTTT CSARDSLASPLHF NA TRBV20-1 TRBD1 TRBJ1-6
TGTGCCAGCAGACCTCAGGGACCTCGGAACACTGAAGCTTTCTTT CASRPQGPRNTEAFF few TRBV7-6 NA TRBJ1-1
TGTGCCAGCAGTTTTACTCATCCGAACACTGAAGCTTTCTTT CASSFTHPNTEAFF few TRBV6-1 NA TRBJ1-1
TGTGCCAGCAGCTCGGACAGGGTGGGGAACACTGAAGCTTTCTTT CASSSDRVGNTEAFF NA TRBV7-8 TRBD1 TRBJ1-1
TGTGCCACCAGTCCCAGGGAGGGTAGTGCCTACAATGAGCAGTTCTTC CATSPREGSAYNEQFF few TRBV24-1 TRBD2 TRBJ2-1
TGTGCCAGCAGCTTAGACGGCCAGACTGCAACTAATGAAAAACTGTTTTTT CASSLDGQTATNEKLFF many TRBV7-9 NA TRBJ1-4
TGTGCCAGCAGGTACCGGGAGACGTCTATGGATACGCAGTATTTT CASRYRETSMDTQYF few TRBV5-5 NA TRBJ2-3
TGCAGTGCTGGGCGGGTGGGATCAGGGGAGACCCAGTACTTC CSAGRVGSGETQYF NA TRBV20-1 NA TRBJ2-5
TGTGCCAGCAGCCGTGGGGTCAAGGGACAGGGAGCCTACGAGCAGTACTTC CASSRGVKGQGAYEQYF few TRBV5-8 TRBD1 TRBJ2-7
TGTGCCAGCAGTTTGGCGCGGGTAGATACGCAGTATTTT CASSLARVDTQYF once TRBV27 NA TRBJ2-3
TGTGCCAGCAGCTCGTACGACGGTTTCAGTCAGCCCCAGCATTTT CASSSYDGFSQPQHF NA TRBV5-8 NA TRBJ1-5
TGTGCCAGCAGCCTCTTTTACAGGGAAGGGAGTGGCTACACCTTC CASSLFYREGSGYTF NA TRBV12-3/TRBV12-4 NA TRBJ1-2
TGCAGTACTGAAAGGGGCGGGGGATACAATGAGCAGTTCTTC CSTERGGGYNEQFF NA TRBV20-1 TRBD2 TRBJ2-1
TGTGCCAGCAGCGGGACAGGTCTCCCCTACGAGCGGCAGTACTTC CASSGTGLPYERQYF once TRBV7-4 TRBD1 TRBJ2-7
TGTGCCAGTAGTATCGGGGGTCTGCAGCACAGGTACTTC CASSIGGLQHRYF NA TRBV19 NA TRBJ2-7
TGTGCCAGCAGCGTAGGGGACAGGGAGGTCAATGAGCAGTTCTTC CASSVGDREVNEQFF NA TRBV9 TRBD1 TRBJ2-1
TGTGCCAGCAGTTACCTCCTACGGGCAGAGGAGAGGATAGCCAAAAACATTCAGTACTTC CASSYLLRAEERIAKNIQYF few TRBV6-2/TRBV6-3 NA TRBJ2-4
TGTGCCAGCAGTTTATTACTGAGGGATGAAAAACTGTTTTTT CASSLLLRDEKLFF NA TRBV28 NA TRBJ1-4
TGTGCCAGCAGTTACTCGTGTGATCGGCAGGGATGCACTGAAGCTTTCTTT CASSYSCDRQGCTEAFF few TRBV6-6 NA TRBJ1-1
TGTGCCAGCAGTTTAGCCAGGGGTATTGCAACTAATGAAAAACTGTTTTTT CASSLARGIATNEKLFF few TRBV12-3/TRBV12-4 NA TRBJ1-4
TGTGCCAGCAGCGTACGGACAGATCAAGAGACCCAGTACTTC CASSVRTDQETQYF few TRBV5-4 NA TRBJ2-5
TGCGCCAGCAGCCAAAGGGGCAAGCAAGAGACCCAGTACTTC CASSQRGKQETQYF NA TRBV4-1 NA TRBJ2-5
TGTGCCAGTAGTATTTCGCAAAACACTGAAGCTTTCTTT CASSISQNTEAFF many TRBV19 NA TRBJ1-1
TGTGCCAGCTCACCTAGCGGGTACCCCACCACAGATACGCAGTATTTT CASSPSGYPTTDTQYF NA TRBV18 TRBD2 TRBJ2-3
TGTGCCAGCAGTGATTATCTGCCCAAGGAGACCCAGTACTTC CASSDYLPKETQYF NA TRBV2 NA TRBJ2-5
TGTGCCAGCAGCTGGCGACAGTACAATGAGCAGTTCTTC CASSWRQYNEQFF NA TRBV7-9 NA TRBJ2-1
TGTGCTAGCAGCCTCCTTGGGGGGTCCCAAGAGACCCAGTACTTC CASSLLGGSQETQYF few TRBV7-7 NA TRBJ2-5
TGTGCCAGCAGCCCCGGGGCGGGTGAAAAACTGTTTTTT CASSPGAGEKLFF NA TRBV28 NA TRBJ1-4
TGTGCCAGCAGCTCCCCGGACAGGGCTGGCGGCTACACCTTC CASSSPDRAGGYTF few TRBV6-2/TRBV6-3 TRBD1 TRBJ1-2
TGCGCCAGCAGCCATACCGGGACAGGGGATGAAAAACTGTTTTTT CASSHTGTGDEKLFF few TRBV4-1 TRBD1 TRBJ1-4
TGTGCCAGCAACTCACCGGGACAGGGGCAAGAGACCCAGTACTTC CASNSPGQGQETQYF NA TRBV25-1 TRBD1 TRBJ2-5
TGTGCCACCTCCGAAGACAGGGTCCCTAATCAGCCCCAGCATTTT CATSEDRVPNQPQHF NA TRBV10-3 TRBD1 TRBJ1-5
TGTGCCAGCAGCTTCTTCACTAGCGGTCAAGAGACCCAGTACTTC CASSFFTSGQETQYF NA TRBV13 TRBD2 TRBJ2-5